The clone carrying this T cell receptor (beta chain) was observed a handful of times. The data were obtained in a study of beta chain features in type 1 diabetes. Expressed TCRB transcripts got sequenced, as all isolated RNA was reverse transcribed. Profiled with immunoSEQ multiplex PCR; TCRdb holds only in-frame clones, not every one. The data contain 600,000 to 650,000 clones, roughly 16% of them singletons. The length of the CDR3 is 15 residues. Per germline, CDR1 SNHLY and CDR2 FYNNEI. Trimming cost V 1 base and J 7 bases, with 11 bases left between them. This clonotype originated in a man younger than 35 in good health. What was sequenced was naive CD4+ T cells from blood. The rearrangement links TRBV2 to TRBJ1-6, with D possibly TRBD1 on 6 matching bases. Here the CDR3 DNA reads TGTGCCAGCAGTGAAGTAGGACAGTCGAATTCACCCCTCCACTTT. This sequence encodes CASSEVGQSNSPLHF.